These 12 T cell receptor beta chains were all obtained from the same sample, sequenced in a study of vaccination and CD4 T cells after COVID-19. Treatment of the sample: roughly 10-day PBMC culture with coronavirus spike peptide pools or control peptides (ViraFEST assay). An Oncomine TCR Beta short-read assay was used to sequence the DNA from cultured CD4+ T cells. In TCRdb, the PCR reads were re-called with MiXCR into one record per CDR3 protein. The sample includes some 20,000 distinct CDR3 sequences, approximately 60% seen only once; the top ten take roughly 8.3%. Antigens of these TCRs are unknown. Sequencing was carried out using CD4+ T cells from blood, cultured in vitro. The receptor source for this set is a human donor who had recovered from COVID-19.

The CDR3 DNA sequence: TGCAGTGCTCGGGGACTAGCGGGAGTACACAATGAGCAGTTCTTC. Translating it yields CSARGLAGVHNEQFF. The gene calls are TRBV20-1 and TRBJ2-1; 14 positions match TRBD2. Germline V lookup: CDR1 DFQATT, CDR2 SNEGSKA (reference sequence). V shed 5 bases and J 5 bases; nucleotides not matched to a gene: 5. CDR3 length: 15 amino acids.

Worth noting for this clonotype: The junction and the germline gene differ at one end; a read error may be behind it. CDR3 loop: CASSYGPPGTGEPFF. In nucleotides, the CDR3 is TGTGCCAGCAGTTATGGGCCCCCAGGGACCGGGGAGCCGTTTTTT. V and J are TRBV6-5 and TRBJ2-2; either TRBD1 or TRBD2 may fit D (5 bases each). Per germline, CDR1 MNHEY and CDR2 SVGAGI. The CDR3 is made up of 15 amino acids.

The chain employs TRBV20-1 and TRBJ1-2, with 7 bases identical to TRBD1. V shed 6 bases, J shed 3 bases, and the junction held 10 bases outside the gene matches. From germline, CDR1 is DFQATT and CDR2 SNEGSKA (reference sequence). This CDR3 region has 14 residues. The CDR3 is CSAAGTVLYYGYTF. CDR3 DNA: TGCAGTGCGGCGGGGACAGTTCTCTACTATGGCTACACCTTC.

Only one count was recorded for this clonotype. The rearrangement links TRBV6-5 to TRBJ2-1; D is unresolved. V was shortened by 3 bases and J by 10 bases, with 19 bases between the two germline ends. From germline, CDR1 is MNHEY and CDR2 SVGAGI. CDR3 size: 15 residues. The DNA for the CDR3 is TGTGCCAGCAGTTATGGGGTCTTAACGGCTGGGGAGCAGTTCTTC. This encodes CASSYGVLTAGEQFF.

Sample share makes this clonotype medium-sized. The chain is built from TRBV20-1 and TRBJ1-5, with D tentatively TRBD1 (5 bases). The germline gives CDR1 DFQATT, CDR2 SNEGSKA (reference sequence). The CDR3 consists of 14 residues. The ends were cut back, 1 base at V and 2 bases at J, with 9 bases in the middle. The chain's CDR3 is CSARVGGGNQPQHF. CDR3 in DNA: TGCAGTGCTAGAGTCGGAGGGGGCAATCAGCCCCAGCATTTT.

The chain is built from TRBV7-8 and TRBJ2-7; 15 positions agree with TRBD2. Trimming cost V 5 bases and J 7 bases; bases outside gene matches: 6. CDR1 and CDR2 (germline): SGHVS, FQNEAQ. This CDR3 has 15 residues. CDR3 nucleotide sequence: TGTGCCAGCAGCGAACTGGGACTAGCGGGAGGTGAGCAGTACTTC. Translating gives CASSELGLAGGEQYF.

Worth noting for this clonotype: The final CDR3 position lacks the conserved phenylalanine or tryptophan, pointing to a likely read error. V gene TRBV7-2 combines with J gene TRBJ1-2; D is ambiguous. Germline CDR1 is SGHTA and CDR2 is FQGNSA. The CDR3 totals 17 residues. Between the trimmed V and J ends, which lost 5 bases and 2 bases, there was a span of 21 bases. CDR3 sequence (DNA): TGTGCCAGCAGCCCTATGACACCTCAGACAACAAACTATGGCTACACCCTC. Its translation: CASSPMTPQTTNYGYTL.

CDR3 residues: CASSYSPPATNEKLFF. The CDR3 nucleotides read TGTGCCAGCAGTTACTCCCCACCTGCAACTAATGAAAAACTGTTTTTT. The gene calls are TRBV6-5 and TRBJ1-4; D gene ambiguous. Trimming removed 0 bases at V and 0 bases at J, with 8 bases between. The CDR3 has 16 residues. Germline-derived CDR1 and CDR2 are MNHEY and SVGAGI.

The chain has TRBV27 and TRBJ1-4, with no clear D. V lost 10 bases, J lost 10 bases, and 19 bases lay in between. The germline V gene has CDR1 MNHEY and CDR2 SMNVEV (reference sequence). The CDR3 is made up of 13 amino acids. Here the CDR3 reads CATSSMSNGKLFF. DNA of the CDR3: TGTGCCACCTCCAGCATGTCTAACGGAAAACTGTTTTTT.

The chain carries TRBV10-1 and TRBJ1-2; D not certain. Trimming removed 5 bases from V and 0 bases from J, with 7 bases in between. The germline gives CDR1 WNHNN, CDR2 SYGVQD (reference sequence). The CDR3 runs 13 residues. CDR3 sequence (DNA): TGCGCCAGCAGTTCTCAAGCTAACTATGGCTACACCTTC. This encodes CASSSQANYGYTF.

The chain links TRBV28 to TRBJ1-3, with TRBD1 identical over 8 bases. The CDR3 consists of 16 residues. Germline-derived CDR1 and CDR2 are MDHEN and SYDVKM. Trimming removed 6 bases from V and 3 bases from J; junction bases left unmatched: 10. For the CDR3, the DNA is TGTGCCAGCAGCATCGGACAGGGCCGCGGTGGAAACACCATATATTTT. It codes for CASSIGQGRGGNTIYF.

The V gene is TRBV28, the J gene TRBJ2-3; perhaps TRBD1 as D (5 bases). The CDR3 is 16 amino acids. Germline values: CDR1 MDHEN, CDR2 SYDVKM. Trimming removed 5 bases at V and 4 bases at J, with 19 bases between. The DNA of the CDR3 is TGTGCCAGCAGTCTCATTCAGGGCTCCCTTGCAGATACGCAGTATTTT. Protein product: CASSLIQGSLADTQYF.